The table lists the clone carrying this TCR beta chain with a few counts. Time point: newly diagnosed GD, antithyroid drugs for less than 3 months. The TCR library used RNA extracted from PBMCs. Trimming took 5 bases from V and 4 from J, leaving 9 bases between them. The germline V gene encodes CDR1 MNHEY and CDR2 SMNVEV (reference sequence). The CDR3 runs 13 residues. The sample comes from a study of regulatory T cells in long-lasting Graves disease. Researchers made TCR beta libraries by using iRepertoire HTBI primers and running Arm-PCR on CDR3 regions. Using its own MiXCR run on the multiplex PCR reads, TCRdb lists one record per CDR3 protein. The repertoire holds around 480,000 distinct CDR3 sequences, 15% to 20% seen once, with 12% in the top ten. The sample also formed part of further work on T cells in Graves' hyperthyroidism and ophthalmopathy. Turning to that study: TCR CDR3 underwent first-round RT-PCR with the HTBI primer set.

This specimen was peripheral blood mononuclear cells (PBMCs), taken at new diagnosis, from a patient treated with antithyroid drugs. The J gene is TRBJ1-3, the V gene TRBV27, with D possibly matching TRBD1 (6 bases). The clonotype originates from a man aged 35-49 years with Graves disease. This CDR3 is CASSRQDGNTIYF. The CDR3 region has the DNA TGTGCCAGCAGTAGACAGGACGGAAACACCATATATTTT.